Listed here are 17 T cell receptor beta chains from one sample, sequenced in a study of cytomegalovirus exposure and HLA in healthy donors. The PCR had 60 Vbeta and 13 Jbeta primers. Assay used: immunoSEQ multiplex PCR; TCRdb lists only in-frame clones, some missing. Of 30,000 to 40,000 clones listed, 86% are singletons. The sequencing input was PBMCs. These receptors all come from a woman in her thirties or forties in good health and CMV-seropositive.

The genes are TRBV28 and TRBJ1-2; D is unresolved. V was cut by 6 bases and J by 6 bases, with 8 bases left in between. This CDR3 contains 11 residues. Germline V gene lookup returns CDR1 MDHEN and CDR2 SYDVKM. In nucleotides, the CDR3 is TGTGCCAGCAGATACACAGATGGCTACACCTTC. Encoded protein: CASRYTDGYTF.

The chain carries TRBV28 and TRBJ1-2, with D possibly TRBD1 on 5 matching bases. The CDR3 covers 15 residues. Deletions cut 2 bases from V and 4 bases from J, with 14 bases between. Germline V gene sequence: CDR1 MDHEN, CDR2 SYDVKM. The CDR3: CASSLGGGALYGYTF. CDR3 in DNA: TGTGCCAGCAGTTTAGGAGGAGGGGCCCTCTATGGCTACACCTTC.

The rearrangement uses TRBV28 and TRBJ2-7; TRBD1 agrees at 7 bases. CDR1 is MDHEN and CDR2 is SYDVKM in the germline V gene. CDR3 length: 14 amino acids. J lost 3 bases, V lost 3 bases, and 5 bases had no gene match. CDR3 in amino acids: CASSLTGSRYEQYF. CDR3 nucleotide sequence: TGTGCCAGCAGTTTGACAGGGTCTCGCTACGAGCAGTACTTC.

The chain is built from TRBV5-1 and TRBJ2-1, with TRBD1 identical over 9 bases. V dropped 4 bases and J dropped 8; count of bases not matched to a gene: 10. Germline V lookup: CDR1 SGHRS, CDR2 YFSETQ. This CDR3 is 15 amino acids long. DNA of the CDR3: TGCGCCAGCAGCCTGGGACAGGGATTTGCCGATGAGCAGTTCTTC. It is translated as CASSLGQGFADEQFF.

This clone was counted once. The chain combines TRBV7-2 with TRBJ2-5; 8 nucleotides match TRBD2. The germline V gene encodes CDR1 SGHTA and CDR2 FQGNSA. The CDR3 is 15 residues long. The J segment lost 5 bases and the V segment lost 6 bases, leaving 11 bases of the junction unmatched. The CDR3, as DNA: TGTGCCAGCAGTCTCTCGGGGGGGGGCCAGGAGACCCAGTACTTC. Its translation: CASSLSGGGQETQYF.

The V call is TRBV10-3, the J call TRBJ2-4; 10 bases are a match to TRBD1. The ends lost 2 bases at V and 8 bases at J; junction bases unmatched: 9. CDR3 size: 16 residues. Per germline, CDR1 ENHRY and CDR2 SYGVKD. CDR3 sequence: CAISEAGQGLGHIQYF. The CDR3 DNA follows: TGTGCCATCAGTGAGGCGGGACAGGGGTTGGGACACATTCAGTACTTC.

V usage is TRBV7-2 and J usage is TRBJ2-7, with 12 bases matching TRBD2. Trimming removed 6 bases from V and 4 bases from J; junction bases left unmatched: 1. The CDR3 contains 13 residues. The germline V gene has CDR1 SGHTA and CDR2 FQGNSA. CDR3 coding DNA: TGTGCCAGCAGTCTAGCGGGGGGGTACGAGCAGTACTTC. Amino acids: CASSLAGGYEQYF.

The genes are TRBV4-2 and TRBJ1-1; possible D gene TRBD1, 5 bases. This CDR3 is 14 amino acids long. Per the germline V gene, CDR1 is LGHNA and CDR2 is YNFKEQ. V was pared by 1 base and J by 3 bases, with 9 bases between. The CDR3 DNA reads TGTGCCAGCAGCCAAGCTCAAGGGGACACTGAAGCTTTCTTT. This codes for CASSQAQGDTEAFF.

The chain carries TRBV4-3 and TRBJ2-7, with 8 bases identical to TRBD1. CDR3 length: 16 amino acids. V trimming: 3 bases; J trimming: 2 bases; junction bases outside the gene matches: 9. Germline CDR1 is LGHNA and CDR2 is YSLEER. The CDR3 DNA follows: TGCGCCAGCAGCCACTTCGGACAGGGAAAACCCTACGAGCAGTACTTC. It specifies CASSHFGQGKPYEQYF.

This chain joins TRBV18 and TRBJ2-2; 14 bases are a match to TRBD2. V lost 3 bases and J lost 10; bases outside the gene matches: 4. CDR1 is KGHSH and CDR2 is LQKENI in the germline V gene. The CDR3 loop spans 15 amino acids. The CDR3 loop reads CASSPGLAGGSELFF. DNA of the CDR3: TGTGCCAGCTCACCTGGACTAGCGGGGGGTTCGGAGCTGTTTTTT.

The chain carries TRBV6-5 and TRBJ1-3; D unresolved. Germline V gene sequence: CDR1 MNHEY, CDR2 SVGAGI. The germline V and J ends were trimmed by 6 bases and 0 bases, with 6 bases remaining between them. The CDR3 has 13 amino acids. CDR3 in DNA: TGTGCCAGCAGACAGAGCTCTGGAAACACCATATATTTT. Translating gives CASRQSSGNTIYF.

The CDR3 nucleotides read TGTGCCTGGAGCCTCCTCCCTAATGAAAAACTGTTTTTT. Amino acids: CAWSLLPNEKLFF. The rearrangement links TRBV30 to TRBJ1-4; D not resolved. V was pared by 3 bases and J by 3 bases, with 8 bases between. Germline lookup yields CDR1 GTSNPN and CDR2 SVGIG (reference sequence). The CDR3 length is 13 residues.

On this clone itself: The sample contains more than one DNA sequence encoding this CDR3. This chain connects TRBV27 to TRBJ2-3; 8 bases match TRBD1. The CDR3 totals 16 residues. Germline V CDR1 and CDR2: MNHEY, SMNVEV (reference sequence). V gave up 6 bases and J gave up 0 bases; unmatched junction bases: 8. CDR3 nucleotide sequence: TGTGCCAGCAGCCCACGACAGGGGCCTAGCACAGATACGCAGTATTTT. It yields the protein CASSPRQGPSTDTQYF.

Comment on this clone: The junction departs from germline at one end; a sequencing error may be responsible. The chain links TRBV23-1 to TRBJ1-6; D is undetermined. TRBV23-1 is an open reading frame whose function is uncertain. The CDR3 has 10 amino acids. DNA for the CDR3: TGCGCCCACGAACTAACACCCCCCCACTTT. Translating gives CAHELTPPHF.

The V and J genes are TRBV5-4 and TRBJ2-1; D is ambiguous. This CDR3 is built from 14 residues. Looked up from germline, CDR1 is SGHNT and CDR2 is YYREEE (reference sequence). The V and J ends lost 4 bases and 4 bases respectively, with 12 bases between them. In nucleotides, the CDR3 is TGTGCCAGCAGCCGAGCTTCCACTTACAATGAGCAGTTCTTC. Amino acid sequence: CASSRASTYNEQFF.

The V gene is TRBV19, the J gene TRBJ1-6; weak D call: TRBD1 (6 bases). V lost 6 bases, J lost 4 bases, and 16 bases lay in between. The CDR3 extends over 16 amino acids. The germline CDR1 and CDR2 sequences are LNHDA and SQIVND (reference sequence). This chain's CDR3 is CASRKQGNAYNSPLHF. The CDR3 DNA sequence: TGTGCCAGTAGGAAACAGGGAAATGCGTATAATTCACCCCTCCACTTT.

The chain carries TRBV7-2 and TRBJ2-7, with a possible D match to TRBD2 (7 bases). The germline V and J ends were trimmed by 4 bases and 6 bases, with 19 bases remaining between them. Per the germline V gene, CDR1 is SGHTA and CDR2 is FQGNSA. This CDR3 is built from 15 residues. CDR3 DNA sequence: TGTGCCAGCAGCTATGCAGGGGCCGGGAGGCCCGAGCAGTACTTC. Protein product: CASSYAGAGRPEQYF.